This T cell receptor (beta chain) derives from a study of shared clonotypes between healthy human individuals. CDR3 length: 15 amino acids. Unmatched junction bases numbered 1, after V lost 2 bases and J lost 0 bases. Germline V CDR1 and CDR2: LNHDA, SQIVND (reference sequence). Findings and limits, study-wide: Clonotype sharing among donors was expected to depend on sequencing depth.

TCRdb's copy holds only in-frame clones and misses some; the assay was immunoSEQ multiplex PCR. This table has 400,000 to 500,000 clones, 76% appearing once. This clone was observed a single time. Antigen: not known. The sequence was collected from a woman aged 40 to 49 in good health. Some clones in this sample may be carry-over from other donors' samples. Source material: PBMCs. The chain combines TRBV19 with TRBJ2-1; TRBD2 agrees at 7 bases. CDR3 protein: CASSISGISYNEQFF. CDR3 DNA: TGTGCCAGTAGTATAAGCGGGATCTCCTACAATGAGCAGTTCTTC.